The present T cell receptor beta chain was sequenced within a study of cytomegalovirus exposure and HLA in healthy donors. Points from the study as a whole: In vitro checks showed that a few CMV-associated chains really do target CMV antigens.

Amplification used 60 Vbeta primers and 13 Jbeta primers. Profiled with immunoSEQ multiplex PCR; TCRdb holds only in-frame clones, not every one. The table has about 190,000 clones, around 85% seen once; the top ten hold 1%. As for this clone: The target antigen is unknown.

The CDR3 runs 12 residues. Trimming took 7 bases from V and 2 from J; bases not matched to a gene: 2. Germline-derived CDR1 and CDR2 are SQVTM and ANQGSEA. The TCR originated in a boy aged 2-9 years in good health and CMV-seronegative. Sequences were obtained from PBMCs. The gene calls are TRBV29-1 and TRBJ2-1; 7 bases are a match to TRBD1. This chain's CDR3 is CSAGTAYNEQFF. In DNA, the CDR3 is TGCAGCGCTGGGACAGCCTACAATGAGCAGTTCTTC.